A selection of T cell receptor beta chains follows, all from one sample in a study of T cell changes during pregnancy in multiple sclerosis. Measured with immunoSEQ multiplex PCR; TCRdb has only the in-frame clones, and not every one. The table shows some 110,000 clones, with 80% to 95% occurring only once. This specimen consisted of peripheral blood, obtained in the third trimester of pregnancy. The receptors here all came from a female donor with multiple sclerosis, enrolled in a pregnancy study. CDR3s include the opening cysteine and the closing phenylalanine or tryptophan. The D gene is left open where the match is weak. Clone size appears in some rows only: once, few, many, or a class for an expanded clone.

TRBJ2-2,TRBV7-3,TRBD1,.,CASSLRVGTENTGELFF,TGTGCCAGCAGCTTAAGGGTGGGGACAGAGAACACCGGGGAGCTGTTTTTT
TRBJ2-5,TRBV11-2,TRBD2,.,CASSLDWVGGVYQETQYF,TGTGCCAGCAGCTTAGATTGGGTCGGGGGGGTGTACCAAGAGACCCAGTACTTC
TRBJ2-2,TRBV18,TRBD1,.,CASSPDRGIVAGELFF,TGTGCCAGCTCACCAGACAGGGGTATCGTCGCCGGGGAGCTGTTTTTT
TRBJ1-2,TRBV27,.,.,CASSLSGGGGYTF,TGTGCCAGCAGTTTATCAGGGGGTGGTGGCTACACCTTC
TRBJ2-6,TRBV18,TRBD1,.,CASSPLGTGGSGANVLTF,TGTGCCAGCTCACCACTTGGGACAGGGGGCTCCGGGGCCAACGTCCTGACTTTC
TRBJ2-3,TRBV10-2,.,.,CASGGGEGTDTQYF,TGCGCCAGCGGAGGGGGGGAGGGCACAGATACGCAGTATTTT
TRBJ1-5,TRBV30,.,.,CAWSVDSKRPQHF,TGTGCCTGGAGTGTTGACAGTAAGAGGCCCCAGCATTTT
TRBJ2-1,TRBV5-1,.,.,CASSLVYNEQFF,TGCGCCAGCAGCTTGGTATACAATGAGCAGTTCTTC
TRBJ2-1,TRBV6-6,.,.,CASSYLSDNEQFF,TGTGCCAGCAGTTACCTAAGCGACAATGAGCAGTTCTTC
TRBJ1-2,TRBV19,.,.,CASSTWTVTKGYTF,TGTGCCAGTAGTACCTGGACGGTGACTAAGGGCTACACCTTC
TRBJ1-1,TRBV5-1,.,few,CASSPGTLANTEAFF,TGCGCCAGCAGCCCTGGGACATTGGCGAACACTGAAGCTTTCTTT
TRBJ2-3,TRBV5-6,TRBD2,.,CASSPLGTSGPDTQYF,TGTGCCAGCAGCCCCTTAGGGACTAGCGGGCCAGATACGCAGTATTTT
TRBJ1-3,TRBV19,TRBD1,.,CASSTLQGTGNTIYF,TGTGCCAGTAGTACCTTACAGGGGACGGGAAACACCATATATTTT
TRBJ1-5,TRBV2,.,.,CASREQDQPQHF,TGTGCCAGCAGGGAACAGGATCAGCCCCAGCATTTT
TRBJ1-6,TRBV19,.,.,CASTVNYNSPLHF,TGTGCCAGTACAGTGAACTATAATTCACCCCTCCACTTT
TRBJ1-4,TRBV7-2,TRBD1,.,CASSSTGPNEKLFF,TGTGCCAGCAGCTCGACAGGGCCTAATGAAAAACTGTTTTTT
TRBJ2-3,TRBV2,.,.,CASKGGSSTDTQYF,TGTGCCAGCAAAGGCGGCTCTAGCACAGATACGCAGTATTTT
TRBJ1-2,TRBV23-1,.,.,CASSRFGQHSNGYTF,TGCGCCAGCAGTAGGTTCGGACAACACTCAAATGGCTACACCTTC
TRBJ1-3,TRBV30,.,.,CAWTYGVPGNTIYF,TGTGCCTGGACATACGGGGTACCTGGAAACACCATATATTTT
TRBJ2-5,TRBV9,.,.,CASSVAGEQETQYF,TGTGCCAGCAGCGTAGCGGGGGAGCAAGAGACCCAGTACTTC
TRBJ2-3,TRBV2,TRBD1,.,CASRTGDPSPDTQYF,TGTGCCAGCAGGACAGGGGACCCTAGCCCAGATACGCAGTATTTT
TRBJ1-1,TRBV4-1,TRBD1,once,CASSQRTGTGPEYTEAFF,TGCGCCAGCAGCCAACGGACCGGGACAGGGCCGGAGTACACTGAAGCTTTCTTT